This T cell receptor beta chain was profiled in a study of T cell responses to AZD1222 COVID-19 vaccine. Whole-study results and caveats: Most donors were white British, females outnumbered males, and clonal diversity was possibly underestimated. Targets within unmutated variant regions were reportedly found for nearly half of spike-specific TCRs. Compared with day 0, the breadth and depth of the Spike-specific TCR repertoire rose significantly after two doses of AZD1222.

This clone has a handful of counts. The antigen remains unidentified. Trimming took off 3 bases at V and 1 base at J, with 12 bases between the two ends. Germline-derived CDR1 and CDR2 are SNHLY and FYNNEI. This CDR3 comprises 15 residues. Clones were sequenced by immunoSEQ multiplex PCR, and TCRdb holds only the in-frame ones, with some missing. Here the sample spans under 150,000 clones, 80% to 95% being singletons. The sequences come from peripheral blood, collected on day 0 of AZD1222 vaccination. The gene calls are TRBV2 and TRBJ2-5; D is uncertain. The sequence derives from an adult in good health. The CDR3 DNA reads TGTGCCAGCAGTGACCCCGGGCCGATCCAAGAGACCCAGTACTTC. Translated, it gives CASSDPGPIQETQYF.